Each of the 17 T cell receptor beta chains below was sequenced from the same sample in a study of blood T cell repertoires in COVID-19. The data were produced by immunoSEQ multiplex PCR, yet TCRdb's version contains in-frame clones alone and is incomplete. This sample has tens of thousands of clones, with 86% found just once. Source material: peripheral blood. The source is a man in his 70s with acute or convalescent COVID-19.

The chain employs TRBV7-8 and TRBJ2-1; the match to TRBD1 covers 10 bases. V was pared by 5 bases and J by 6 bases, with 13 bases of the junction left unmatched. Germline loops: CDR1 SGHVS, CDR2 FQNEAQ. This CDR3 has 17 residues. In DNA, the CDR3 is TGTGCCAGCAGCCGGGACAGGGGAGTGGGGGCGCTCAATGAGCAGTTCTTC. Translating it yields CASSRDRGVGALNEQFF.

CDR3 region: CASSLPGNTGELFF. The CDR3 DNA follows: TGTGCCAGCAGCTTGCCAGGGAACACCGGGGAGCTGTTTTTT. J is TRBJ2-2 and V is TRBV5-4; D is undetermined. Germline V gene data show CDR1 as SGHNT and CDR2 as YYREEE (reference sequence). V was clipped by 1 base and J by 1 base, with 5 bases between them. The CDR3 extends over 14 amino acids.

The CDR3 sequence is CASSVSGTEGNTIYF. The CDR3, as DNA: TGTGCCAGCAGCGTGAGCGGGACCGAAGGAAACACCATATATTTT. The rearrangement joins TRBV9 to TRBJ1-3; weak D call: TRBD1 (5 bases). Trimming left V 2 bases short and J 4 bases short, with 13 bases between. CDR3 length: 15 amino acids. In germline, CDR1 is SGDLS, CDR2 YYNGEE.

The chain employs TRBV2 and TRBJ1-4, with 9 bases lining up with TRBD1. V gave up 1 base and J gave up 11 bases; unmatched junction bases: 5. This CDR3 has 14 residues. Germline CDR1 reads SNHLY; CDR2 reads FYNNEI. The CDR3 region is CASSEEGTGKKLFF. In nucleotides, the CDR3 is TGTGCCAGCAGTGAAGAAGGGACAGGGAAGAAACTGTTTTTT.

The chain carries TRBV7-7 and TRBJ2-5; TRBD1 agrees at 10 bases. With 3 bases clipped from V and 5 bases from J, the junction kept 6 bases outside the gene matches. Germline V gene data show CDR1 as SSHAT and CDR2 as FNYEAQ (reference sequence). The CDR3 extends over 15 amino acids. The CDR3 coding sequence is TGTGCCAGCAGCTTTTCGACAGGGGGCGAGGAGACCCAGTACTTC. It yields the protein CASSFSTGGEETQYF.

The V gene is TRBV7-6, the J gene TRBJ2-2, with 13 bases aligning to TRBD2. Germline values: CDR1 SGHVS, CDR2 FNYEAQ. Losses at the gene ends were 6 bases for V and 5 bases for J; bases not matched to a gene: 3. CDR3 size: 15 residues. Here the CDR3 reads CASRRTSGSTGELFF. The CDR3 nucleotides read TGTGCCAGCAGACGGACTAGCGGGAGTACCGGGGAGCTGTTTTTT.

The CDR3 sequence: CASSRDYPWDEQFF. CDR3 nucleotide sequence: TGTGCCAGCAGCCGGGACTACCCCTGGGATGAGCAGTTCTTC. This chain joins TRBV5-8 and TRBJ2-1; 7 bases map to TRBD2. The CDR3 extends over 14 amino acids. Losses at the gene ends were 4 bases for V and 8 bases for J; bases not matched to a gene: 9. In germline, CDR1 is SGHTS, CDR2 YDEGEE. The variable domain in full, with the rest retrieved from reference TRBV5-8 and TRBJ2-1, is EAGVTQSPTHLIKTRGQQATLRCSPISGHTSVYWYQQALGLGLQFLLWYDEGEERNRGNFPPRFSGRQFPNYSSELNVNALELEDSALYLCASSRDYPWDEQFFGPGTRLTVL.

This clone has a handful of counts. The chain uses TRBV6-2 or TRBV6-3 and TRBJ1-1; maybe TRBD1 (6 bases). The CDR3 has 16 amino acids. Trimming took 4 bases from V and 0 from J, leaving 15 bases between them. Per germline, CDR1 MNHEY and CDR2 SVGEGT. The CDR3 DNA reads as TGTGCCAGCAGTTCCAACAGGGAGATAATGAACACTGAAGCTTTCTTT. This translates into CASSSNREIMNTEAFF.

The chain combines TRBV28 with TRBJ1-1; 8 bases are a match to TRBD1. The junction had 6 bases not matched to a gene; V was cut back by 6 bases and J by 0 bases. This CDR3 region has 15 residues. From germline, CDR1 is MDHEN and CDR2 SYDVKM. The CDR3 is CASRLSGGLNTEAFF. The CDR3, as DNA: TGTGCCAGCAGGCTATCAGGGGGCTTGAACACTGAAGCTTTCTTT.

The CDR3 protein is CSVRQGPNEKLFF. CDR3 in DNA: TGCAGCGTGAGACAGGGCCCGAATGAAAAACTGTTTTTT. The chain recombines TRBV29-1 with TRBJ1-4, with 7 positions matching TRBD1. Germline lookup yields CDR1 SQVTM and CDR2 ANQGSEA. The junction had 6 bases not matched to a gene; V was cut back by 6 bases and J by 5 bases. The CDR3 extends over 13 amino acids.

The chain couples TRBV2 to TRBJ2-5; tentatively, D is TRBD1 (6 bases). With 6 bases removed from V and 6 bases from J, the gap between germline ends came to 14 bases. This CDR3 has 13 residues. Germline CDR1 is SNHLY and CDR2 is FYNNEI. Written as DNA, the CDR3 is TGTGCCAGCAGGGTTGAGGGGGTAAAGACCCAGTACTTC. Its translation: CASRVEGVKTQYF.

V usage is TRBV2 and J usage is TRBJ1-4; 7 nucleotides align to TRBD1. V dropped 6 bases and J dropped 0; count of bases not matched to a gene: 7. CDR1 is SNHLY and CDR2 is FYNNEI in the germline V gene. The CDR3 consists of 16 residues. The CDR3 sequence is CASRGQPNPTNEKLFF. The DNA for the CDR3 is TGTGCCAGCAGGGGACAGCCGAACCCAACTAATGAAAAACTGTTTTTT.

Note on this clone: Mismatch with germline at one junction end may stem from a read error. V and J are TRBV6-5 and TRBJ1-2; 7 bases are shared with TRBD1. Germline CDR1 reads MNHEY; CDR2 reads SVGAGI. The CDR3 loop spans 14 amino acids. The CDR3 loop reads CASSNSGQLYGYTF. CDR3 nucleotides: TGTGCCAGCAGTAACTCGGGACAGTTGTATGGCTACACCTTC.

CDR3 DNA sequence: TGTGCCACTCTGGACAGGGGCCGAGCTAACTATGGCTACACCTTC. Translated: CATLDRGRANYGYTF. V gene TRBV6-5 combines with J gene TRBJ1-2; 9 nucleotides align to TRBD1. The germline gives CDR1 MNHEY, CDR2 SVGAGI. This CDR3 is 15 amino acids long. The J segment lost 0 bases and the V segment lost 10 bases, leaving 9 bases of the junction unmatched.

V usage is TRBV5-4 and J usage is TRBJ2-5; 13 bases agree with TRBD2. CDR1 SGHNT and CDR2 YYREEE come from the germline V gene (reference sequence). The CDR3 has 16 amino acids. Trimming took 4 bases from V and 1 from J; bases not matched to a gene: 4. The CDR3: CASSRGLAGAQETQYF. CDR3 DNA sequence: TGTGCCAGCAGCCGAGGACTAGCGGGGGCCCAAGAGACCCAGTACTTC.

The V gene is TRBV10-2, the J gene TRBJ2-3, with 12 bases matching TRBD2. Germline values: CDR1 WSHSY, CDR2 SAAADI. The J segment lost 4 bases and the V segment lost 6 bases, leaving 5 bases of the junction unmatched. The CDR3 has 15 residues. As DNA, the CDR3 is TGCGCCAGCAGGTCGACTAGCGGGAGCGCAGATACGCAGTATTTT. Translated, it gives CASRSTSGSADTQYF.

The chain recombines TRBV20-1 with TRBJ1-5; unclear D gene. This CDR3 spans 14 amino acids. V dropped 3 bases and J dropped 5 bases, with 14 bases sitting between them. CDR1 DFQATT and CDR2 SNEGSKA come from the germline V gene (reference sequence). CDR3 sequence: CSASPGSRDQPQHF. The CDR3 DNA reads as TGCAGTGCTAGTCCCGGGTCCAGAGATCAGCCCCAGCATTTT.